This is a list of T cell receptor beta chains from one sample in a study of shared T cell receptors in the human thymus. Libraries were prepared by immunoSEQ multiplex PCR; TCRdb keeps only in-frame clonotypes and omits some of them. Counted here are approximately 760,000 clones, 70% to 90% occurring once; the ten biggest clones make up around 0.0099%. The sample also formed part of further work on human thymus T cells.

Sequenced input: thymocytes. The origin of the receptors is a girl in the first two years of life with a congenital heart defect. Both conserved end residues are part of each CDR3. A D gene is named only where the DNA matches it firmly. Clone size is given for some rows only: seen once, a few or many times, or a class if the clone is expanded.

clone size: .
J gene: TRBJ1-3
D gene: .
V gene: TRBV5-1
CDR3 protein: CASSLDGESLRNTIYF
CDR3 DNA: TGCGCCAGCAGCTTGGATGGAGAATCCCTCAGAAACACCATATATTTT

clone size: .
J gene: TRBJ1-2
D gene: TRBD1
V gene: TRBV11-2
CDR3 protein: CASRARTGGTDYTF
CDR3 DNA: TGTGCCAGCAGGGCGAGGACAGGGGGCACGGACTACACCTTC

clone size: few
J gene: TRBJ1-4
D gene: TRBD1
V gene: TRBV4-3
CDR3 protein: CASSRKPGQLNEKLFF
CDR3 DNA: TGCGCCAGCAGCCGTAAACCGGGACAGCTAAATGAAAAACTGTTTTTT

clone size: .
J gene: TRBJ1-1
D gene: TRBD1
V gene: TRBV7-9
CDR3 protein: CASSRATGISEAFF
CDR3 DNA: TGTGCCAGCAGCCGAGCGACAGGGATCTCTGAAGCTTTCTTT

clone size: .
J gene: TRBJ1-4
D gene: .
V gene: TRBV14
CDR3 protein: CASSQVTQGCNEKLFF
CDR3 DNA: TGTGCCAGCAGCCAAGTAACGCAGGGCTGTAATGAAAAACTGTTTTTT

clone size: .
J gene: TRBJ1-5
D gene: TRBD1
V gene: TRBV29-1
CDR3 protein: CSVLEGGEDQPQHF
CDR3 DNA: TGCAGCGTCCTCGAAGGGGGCGAGGATCAGCCCCAGCATTTT

clone size: .
J gene: TRBJ2-2
D gene: TRBD1
V gene: TRBV10-2
CDR3 protein: CASSGRTGRNGELFF
CDR3 DNA: TGCGCCAGCAGTGGGCGGACAGGGAGGAACGGGGAGCTGTTTTTT

clone size: few
J gene: TRBJ1-5
D gene: TRBD1
V gene: TRBV27
CDR3 protein: CASSLTTGPASNQPQHF
CDR3 DNA: TGTGCCAGCTCCTTAACGACAGGGCCCGCCAGCAATCAGCCCCAGCATTTT

clone size: .
J gene: TRBJ2-1
D gene: TRBD2
V gene: TRBV10-3
CDR3 protein: CAISYSGGVSDEQFF
CDR3 DNA: TGTGCCATCAGTTATAGCGGGGGAGTTTCCGATGAGCAGTTCTTC

clone size: .
J gene: TRBJ2-7
D gene: TRBD1
V gene: TRBV5-4
CDR3 protein: CASSGDRGYEQYF
CDR3 DNA: TGTGCCAGCAGTGGTGACAGGGGCTACGAGCAGTACTTC

clone size: .
J gene: TRBJ1-6
D gene: .
V gene: TRBV5-8
CDR3 protein: CASSPEYSASYNSPLHF
CDR3 DNA: TGTGCCAGCAGCCCCGAATATAGTGCCTCCTATAATTCACCCCTCCACTTT

clone size: .
J gene: TRBJ2-3
D gene: .
V gene: TRBV6-1
CDR3 protein: CASSEVGGDTQYF
CDR3 DNA: TGTGCCAGCAGTGAAGTCGGAGGAGATACGCAGTATTTT

clone size: once
J gene: TRBJ2-7
D gene: .
V gene: TRBV19
CDR3 protein: CASNSPPGLGEQYF
CDR3 DNA: TGTGCCAGTAACTCCCCTCCGGGGTTGGGCGAGCAGTACTTC

clone size: .
J gene: TRBJ1-2
D gene: .
V gene: TRBV7-8
CDR3 protein: CASSPRPGSGFYNYGYTF
CDR3 DNA: TGTGCCAGCAGCCCGAGACCCGGGTCCGGGTTCTATAACTATGGCTACACCTTC

clone size: .
J gene: TRBJ1-2
D gene: .
V gene: TRBV14
CDR3 protein: CASSQDRREHGYTF
CDR3 DNA: TGTGCCAGCAGCCAAGATAGGAGAGAGCATGGCTACACCTTC

clone size: .
J gene: TRBJ2-1
D gene: TRBD1
V gene: TRBV28
CDR3 protein: CASSLKQGVYNEQFF
CDR3 DNA: TGTGCCAGCAGTTTAAAGCAGGGGGTCTACAATGAGCAGTTCTTC

clone size: .
J gene: TRBJ2-1
D gene: TRBD1
V gene: TRBV7-2
CDR3 protein: CANSFRDREYYNEQFF
CDR3 DNA: TGTGCCAACAGCTTCCGGGACAGGGAATACTACAATGAGCAGTTCTTC

clone size: .
J gene: TRBJ1-1
D gene: TRBD1
V gene: TRBV5-1
CDR3 protein: CASSFATGTVEGWTEAFF
CDR3 DNA: TGCGCCAGCAGCTTCGCTACCGGGACAGTAGAGGGTTGGACTGAAGCTTTCTTT

clone size: .
J gene: TRBJ2-7
D gene: TRBD2
V gene: TRBV10-2
CDR3 protein: CASSEWGGRRCREIYEQYF
CDR3 DNA: TGCGCCAGCAGTGAGTGGGGGGGACGCCGGTGTAGGGAGATCTACGAGCAGTACTTC

clone size: .
J gene: TRBJ1-5
D gene: .
V gene: TRBV5-3
CDR3 protein: CARSLTPAGNQPQHF
CDR3 DNA: TGTGCCAGAAGCTTGACGCCGGCAGGGAATCAGCCCCAGCATTTT

clone size: .
J gene: TRBJ2-7
D gene: .
V gene: TRBV7-9
CDR3 protein: CASSLAAGAYEQYF
CDR3 DNA: TGTGCCAGCAGCTTAGCGGCCGGAGCCTACGAGCAGTACTTC

clone size: .
J gene: TRBJ1-3
D gene: TRBD1
V gene: TRBV9
CDR3 protein: CASSRQGSSGNTIYF
CDR3 DNA: TGTGCCAGCAGCAGACAGGGGAGCTCTGGAAACACCATATATTTT

clone size: .
J gene: TRBJ2-7
D gene: TRBD1
V gene: TRBV25-1
CDR3 protein: CASSPDRYEQYF
CDR3 DNA: TGTGCCAGCAGTCCGGACAGGTACGAGCAGTACTTC

clone size: .
J gene: TRBJ2-5
D gene: .
V gene: TRBV6-5
CDR3 protein: CASSYRAGAQETQYF
CDR3 DNA: TGTGCCAGCAGTTACAGGGCGGGGGCTCAAGAGACCCAGTACTTC

clone size: .
J gene: TRBJ2-7
D gene: .
V gene: TRBV5-6
CDR3 protein: CASSFQGPTSYEQYF
CDR3 DNA: TGTGCCAGCAGCTTTCAGGGGCCAACCTCCTACGAGCAGTACTTC

clone size: .
J gene: TRBJ2-4
D gene: .
V gene: TRBV29-1
CDR3 protein: CSVARVNTKNIQYF
CDR3 DNA: TGCAGCGTTGCACGGGTTAATACCAAAAACATTCAGTACTTC

clone size: .
J gene: TRBJ1-2
D gene: .
V gene: TRBV5-1
CDR3 protein: CASSYQGPGNGYTF
CDR3 DNA: TGCGCCAGCAGCTACCAGGGTCCAGGGAATGGCTACACCTTC